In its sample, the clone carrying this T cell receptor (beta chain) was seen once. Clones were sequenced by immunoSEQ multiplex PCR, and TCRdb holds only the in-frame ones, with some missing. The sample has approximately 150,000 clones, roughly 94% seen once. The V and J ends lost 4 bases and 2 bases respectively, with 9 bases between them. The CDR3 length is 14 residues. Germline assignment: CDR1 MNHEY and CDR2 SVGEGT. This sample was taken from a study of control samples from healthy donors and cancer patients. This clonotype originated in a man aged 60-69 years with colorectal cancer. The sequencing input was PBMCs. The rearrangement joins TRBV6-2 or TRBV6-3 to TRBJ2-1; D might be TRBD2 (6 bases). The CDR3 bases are TGTGCCAGCAGTTCCGGGACTCCCTACAATGAGCAGTTCTTC. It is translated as CASSSGTPYNEQFF.